This paragraph reports one T cell receptor beta chain. Antigen unknown. J lost 0 bases, V lost 4 bases, and 5 bases had no gene match. The CDR3 length is 18 residues. Germline-derived CDR1 and CDR2 are SGDLS and YYNGEE. The entry originates in a study of cytomegalovirus exposure and HLA in healthy donors. Study-wide results and caveats: Most TCR sequences were uncommon, yet certain public TCRs appeared in many donors.

Clones were sequenced by immunoSEQ multiplex PCR, and TCRdb holds only the in-frame ones, with some missing. This table holds 220,000 or so clones, roughly 80% found once. The sequence was collected from a woman under 30 in good health and CMV-seronegative. The sequenced sample consisted of PBMCs. The gene calls are TRBV9 and TRBJ2-6; 12 nucleotides match TRBD2. The CDR3 reads CASSFRTSGDSGANVLTF. Here the CDR3 DNA reads TGTGCCAGCAGCTTCCGGACTAGCGGGGACTCTGGGGCCAACGTCCTGACTTTC.